The T cell receptor beta chain under discussion was sequenced for a study of Graves' ophthalmopathy and Graves' hyperthyroidism. Background on the study: Hyperthyroidism was considered stable when no ophthalmopathy appeared within 18 months of follow-up. General study points: Discrimination between ophthalmopathy and stable hyperthyroidism by a 13-signature model showed roughly 88% sensitivity and about 80% specificity.

The CDR3 totals 16 residues. Germline values: CDR1 LNHDA, CDR2 SQIVND (reference sequence). Investigators amplified TCR beta CDR3 regions from RNA transcripts. Investigators did first-round RT-PCR with HTBI primers, then second-round multiplex PCR. TCRdb re-called the multiplex PCR reads with MiXCR, one entry per CDR3 protein. This sample has about 550,000 distinct CDR3 sequences, with less than 45% found just once. Among the hyperthyroidism patients, all were newly diagnosed, aged 18 to 65, with under 2 months' duration. Concerning this clonotype: The antigen is not known. One end of the junction varies from germline; a read error may be responsible.

This TCR came from an adult man with Graves' hyperthyroidism. The chain has TRBV19 and TRBJ1-2, with D uncertain. Sequencing was carried out using peripheral blood or thyroid tissue (not recorded which). DNA for the CDR3: TGTGCCAGTAGTATAGATCTTAACAGTCCTAACTATGGCTACATCTTC. It codes for CASSIDLNSPNYGYIF.